Included here is one T cell receptor beta chain sequence, with context. Which antigen it targets is not known. Base qualities are not at hand, and no much larger clone is one base apart. Via the germline V gene (reference sequence), CDR1 is DFQATT and CDR2 SNEGSKA. Spanning cysteine to phenylalanine, the CDR3 consists of 15 amino acids. The entry retains the CDR3 DNA only, 45 bases that are in frame from base 1. Here V drops 3 bases and J drops 6 bases, and the junction holds 10 bases not matched to any gene. This entry is derived from a study of response to subunit inactivated influenza vaccine (dated by TCRdb to between 2018 and 2020). In the study overall: The study used deep quantitative T cell receptor repertoire profiling to track responses to a trivalent subunit inactivated influenza vaccine.

The library was built by means of RT-PCR. Sequencing took place on an Illumina HiSeq 2500. The raw public data were reprocessed by TCRdb itself: fastp quality trimming at Q25, MiXCR clonotype calling, in-frame beta chains only. Each record represents a unique CDR3 protein, reported with the most common genes and DNA among its rows. The sample data list about 650,000 distinct CDR3 sequences, and around a sixth of these were observed just once. The ten top clones hold 11% of the sample. Study-wide findings and limitations: It was suggested by the authors that each seasonal influenza vaccination may recruit only a limited number of new T cells.

The chain joins TRBV20-1 to TRBJ1-5, with TRBD1 matching 8 junction bases. This sample comprised PBMCs from blood, obtained roughly 13 days after vaccination. The receptor was isolated from a man aged 45 to 65 who received an inactivated influenza vaccine. Donor details come from another sample of the same person, matched by shared clones. The DNA sequence reads TGCAGTGCTAGCCATGGGACAGGTCTAAGTCAGCCCCAGCATTTT. Its translation reads: CSASHGTGLSQPQHF.